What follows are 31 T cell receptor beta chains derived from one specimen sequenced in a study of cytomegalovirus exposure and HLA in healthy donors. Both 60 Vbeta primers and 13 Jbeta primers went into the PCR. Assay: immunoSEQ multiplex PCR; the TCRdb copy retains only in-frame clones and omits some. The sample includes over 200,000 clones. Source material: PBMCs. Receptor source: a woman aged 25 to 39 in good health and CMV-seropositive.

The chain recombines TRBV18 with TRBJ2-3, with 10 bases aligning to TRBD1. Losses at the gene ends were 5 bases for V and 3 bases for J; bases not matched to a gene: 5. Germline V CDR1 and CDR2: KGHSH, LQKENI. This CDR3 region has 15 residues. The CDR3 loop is CASSSRTGGTDTQYF. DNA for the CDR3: TGTGCCAGCTCATCAAGGACAGGGGGGACAGATACGCAGTATTTT.

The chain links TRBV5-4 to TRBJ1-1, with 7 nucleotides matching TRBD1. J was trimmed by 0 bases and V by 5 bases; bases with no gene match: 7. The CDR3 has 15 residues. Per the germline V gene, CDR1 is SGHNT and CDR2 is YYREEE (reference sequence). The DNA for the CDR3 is TGTGCCAGCAGTGGACAGGATACAATGAACACTGAAGCTTTCTTT. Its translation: CASSGQDTMNTEAFF.

For the CDR3, the DNA is TGCGCCAGCAGCTTAGGGGTGGGCCAAGAGACCCAGTACTTC. This gives the protein CASSLGVGQETQYF. V and J are TRBV5-1 and TRBJ2-5; weak D call: TRBD1 (5 bases). Germline CDR1 is SGHRS and CDR2 is YFSETQ. CDR3 length: 14 residues. V dropped 2 bases and J dropped 1 base, with 9 bases sitting between them.

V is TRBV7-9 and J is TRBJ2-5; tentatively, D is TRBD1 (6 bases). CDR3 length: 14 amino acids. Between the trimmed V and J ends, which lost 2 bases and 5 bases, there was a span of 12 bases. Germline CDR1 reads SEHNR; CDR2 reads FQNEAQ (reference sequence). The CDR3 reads CASSLQGRGETQYF. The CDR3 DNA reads TGTGCCAGCAGCTTACAGGGGCGTGGGGAGACCCAGTACTTC. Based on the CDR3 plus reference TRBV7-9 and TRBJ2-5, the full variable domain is DTGVSQNPRHKITKRGQNVTFRCDPISEHNRLYWYRQTLGQGPEFLTYFQNEAQLEKSRLLSDRFSAERPKGSFSTLEIQRTEQGDSAMYLCASSLQGRGETQYFGPGTRLLVL.

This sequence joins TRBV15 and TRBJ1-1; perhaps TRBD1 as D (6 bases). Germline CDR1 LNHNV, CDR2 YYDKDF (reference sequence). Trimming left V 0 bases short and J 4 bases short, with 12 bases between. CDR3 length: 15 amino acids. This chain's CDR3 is CATSREVPGATEAFF. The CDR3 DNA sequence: TGTGCCACCAGCAGAGAGGTGCCAGGGGCCACTGAAGCTTTCTTT.

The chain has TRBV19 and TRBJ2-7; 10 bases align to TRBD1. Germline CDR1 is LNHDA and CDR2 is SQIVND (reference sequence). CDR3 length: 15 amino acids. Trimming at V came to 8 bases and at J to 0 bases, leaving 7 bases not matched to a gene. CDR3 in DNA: TGTGCCAGTTCGACAGGGGGCGGACTCTCCTACGAGCAGTACTTC. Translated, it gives CASSTGGGLSYEQYF.

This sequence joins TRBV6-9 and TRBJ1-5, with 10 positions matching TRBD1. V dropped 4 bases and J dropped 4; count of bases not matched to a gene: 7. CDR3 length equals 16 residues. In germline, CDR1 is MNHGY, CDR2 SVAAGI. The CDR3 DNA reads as TGTGCCAGCAGTTTGAAGACAGGGGGCCCAAATCAGCCCCAGCATTTT. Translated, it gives CASSLKTGGPNQPQHF.

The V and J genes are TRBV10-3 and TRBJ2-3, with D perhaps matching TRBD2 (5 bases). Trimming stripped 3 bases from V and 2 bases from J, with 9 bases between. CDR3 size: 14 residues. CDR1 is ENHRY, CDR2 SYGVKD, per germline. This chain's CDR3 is CAISEEGFTDTQYF. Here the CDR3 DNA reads TGTGCCATCAGTGAAGAGGGCTTCACAGATACGCAGTATTTT.

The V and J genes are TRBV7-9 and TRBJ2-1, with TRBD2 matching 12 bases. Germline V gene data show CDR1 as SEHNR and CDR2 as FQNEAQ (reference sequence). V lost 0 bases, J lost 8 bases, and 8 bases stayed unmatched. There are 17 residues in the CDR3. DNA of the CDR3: TGTGCCAGCAGCTTAGCGTACCTAGCGGGAGGGACCCATGAGCAGTTCTTC. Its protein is CASSLAYLAGGTHEQFF.

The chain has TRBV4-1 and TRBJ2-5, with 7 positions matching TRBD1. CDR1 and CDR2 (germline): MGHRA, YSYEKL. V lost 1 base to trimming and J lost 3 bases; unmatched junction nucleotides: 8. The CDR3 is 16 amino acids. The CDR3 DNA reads TGCGCCAGCAGCCAAGCGCTACAGGGGCCGAAAGAGACCCAGTACTTC. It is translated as CASSQALQGPKETQYF.

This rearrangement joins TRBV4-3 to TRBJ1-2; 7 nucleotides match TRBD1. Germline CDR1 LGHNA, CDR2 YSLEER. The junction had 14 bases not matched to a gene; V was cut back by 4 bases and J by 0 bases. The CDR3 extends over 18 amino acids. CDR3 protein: CASSPQNFFTGANYGYTF. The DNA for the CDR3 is TGCGCCAGCAGCCCCCAGAACTTTTTTACAGGGGCTAACTATGGCTACACCTTC.

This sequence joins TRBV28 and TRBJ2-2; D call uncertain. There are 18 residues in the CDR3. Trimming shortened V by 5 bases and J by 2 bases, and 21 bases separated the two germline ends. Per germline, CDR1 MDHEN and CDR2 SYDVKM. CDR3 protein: CASSPHPLGQVNTGELFF. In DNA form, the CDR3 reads TGTGCCAGCAGTCCGCACCCTCTGGGCCAGGTTAACACCGGGGAGCTGTTTTTT. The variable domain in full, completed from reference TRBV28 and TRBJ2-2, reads DVKVTQSSRYLVKRTGEKVFLECVQDMDHENMFWYRQDPGLGLRLIYFSYDVKMKEKGDIPEGYSVSREKKERFSLILESASTNQTSMYLCASSPHPLGQVNTGELFFGEGSRLTVL.

The CDR3 loop reads CASSLDQGGSGRMNEQFF. The CDR3, as DNA: TGTGCCAGCAGCTTAGATCAGGGGGGTAGCGGGAGAATGAATGAGCAGTTCTTC. The genes are TRBV11-3 and TRBJ2-1; 9 bases are shared with TRBD2. The germline gives CDR1 SGHNT, CDR2 YENEEA. The CDR3 totals 18 residues. The V and J ends lost 0 bases and 7 bases, in that order; junction bases with no gene match: 13.

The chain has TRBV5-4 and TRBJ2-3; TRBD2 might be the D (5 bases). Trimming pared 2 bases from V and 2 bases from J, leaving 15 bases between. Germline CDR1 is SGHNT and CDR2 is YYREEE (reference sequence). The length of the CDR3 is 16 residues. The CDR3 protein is CASSLGGGRTTDTQYF. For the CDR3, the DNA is TGTGCCAGCAGCTTAGGTGGAGGCAGGACCACAGATACGCAGTATTTT.

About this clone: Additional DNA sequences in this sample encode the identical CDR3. For the CDR3, the DNA is TGTGCCAGCAGCAGGGGGGCCGACACTGAAGCTTTCTTT. Translated: CASSRGADTEAFF. The rearrangement links TRBV6-5 to TRBJ1-1; 7 bases fit TRBD1. The V segment lost 6 bases and the J segment 3 bases; nucleotides outside the gene matches: 4. The CDR3 is made up of 13 amino acids. Germline V CDR1 and CDR2: MNHEY, SVGAGI.

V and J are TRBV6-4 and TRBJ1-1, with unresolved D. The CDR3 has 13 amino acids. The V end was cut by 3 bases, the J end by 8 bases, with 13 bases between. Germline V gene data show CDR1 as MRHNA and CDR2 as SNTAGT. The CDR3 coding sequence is TGTGCCAGCAGTGAGACTCACGGAGGGGAAGCTTTCTTT. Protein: CASSETHGGEAFF.

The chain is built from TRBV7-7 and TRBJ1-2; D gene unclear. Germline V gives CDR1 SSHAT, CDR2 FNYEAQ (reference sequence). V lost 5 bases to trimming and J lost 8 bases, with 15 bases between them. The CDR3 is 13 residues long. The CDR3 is CASSPAEEGGYTF. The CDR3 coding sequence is TGTGCCAGCAGCCCCGCGGAGGAAGGGGGCTACACCTTC.

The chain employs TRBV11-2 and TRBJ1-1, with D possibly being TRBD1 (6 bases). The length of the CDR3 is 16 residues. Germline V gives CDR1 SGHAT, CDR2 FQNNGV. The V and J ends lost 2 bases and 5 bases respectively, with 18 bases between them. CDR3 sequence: CASSLMLTGLRTEAFF. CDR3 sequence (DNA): TGTGCCAGCAGCTTAATGTTAACAGGGTTAAGGACTGAAGCTTTCTTT.

CDR3 protein: CASSLGGNEGNQPQHF. In DNA form, the CDR3 reads TGTGCCAGCTCATTGGGAGGGAATGAAGGCAATCAGCCCCAGCATTTT. The genes are TRBV18 and TRBJ1-5; D not certain. Germline loops: CDR1 KGHSH, CDR2 LQKENI. This CDR3 comprises 16 residues. Between the trimmed V and J ends, which lost 5 bases and 2 bases, there was a span of 16 bases.

CDR3 DNA: TGCAGCGTTGCTAGCACAGATACGCAGTATTTT. This gives the protein CSVASTDTQYF. The chain couples TRBV29-1 to TRBJ2-3; D gene unclear. Germline V CDR1 and CDR2: SQVTM, ANQGSEA. This CDR3 region has 11 residues. The V gene lost 4 bases and the J gene lost 0 bases, with 2 bases spanning the gap.

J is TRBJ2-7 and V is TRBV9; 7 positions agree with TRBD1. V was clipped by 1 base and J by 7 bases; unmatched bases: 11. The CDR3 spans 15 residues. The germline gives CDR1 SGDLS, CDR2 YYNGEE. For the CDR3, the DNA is TGTGCCAGCAGCGTAACGGTAAACAGGGGCTCGGAGCAGTACTTC. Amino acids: CASSVTVNRGSEQYF.

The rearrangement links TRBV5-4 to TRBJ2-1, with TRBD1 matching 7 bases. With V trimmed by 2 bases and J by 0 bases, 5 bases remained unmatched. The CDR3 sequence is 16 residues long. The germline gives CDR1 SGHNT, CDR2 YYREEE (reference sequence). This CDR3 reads CASSFGQDLSYNEQFF. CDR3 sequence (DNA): TGTGCCAGCAGCTTCGGACAGGATCTCTCCTACAATGAGCAGTTCTTC.

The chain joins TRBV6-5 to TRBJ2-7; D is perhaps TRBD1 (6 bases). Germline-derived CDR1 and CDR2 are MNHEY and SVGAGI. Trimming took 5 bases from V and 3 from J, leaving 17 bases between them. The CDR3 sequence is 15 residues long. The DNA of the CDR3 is TGTGCCAGCAGTACCGGGACACAAAAATACTACGAGCAGTACTTC. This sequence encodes CASSTGTQKYYEQYF.

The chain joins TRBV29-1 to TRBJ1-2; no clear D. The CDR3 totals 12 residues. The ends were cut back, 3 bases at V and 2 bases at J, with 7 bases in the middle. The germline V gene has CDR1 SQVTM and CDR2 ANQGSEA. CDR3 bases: TGCAGCGTTGACCCGGAGAACTATGGCTACACCTTC. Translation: CSVDPENYGYTF.

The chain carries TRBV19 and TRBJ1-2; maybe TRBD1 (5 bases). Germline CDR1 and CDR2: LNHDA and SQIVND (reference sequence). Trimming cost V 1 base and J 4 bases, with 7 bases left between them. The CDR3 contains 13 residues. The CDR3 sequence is CASSIVDSYGYTF. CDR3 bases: TGTGCCAGTAGTATAGTTGACAGCTATGGCTACACCTTC.

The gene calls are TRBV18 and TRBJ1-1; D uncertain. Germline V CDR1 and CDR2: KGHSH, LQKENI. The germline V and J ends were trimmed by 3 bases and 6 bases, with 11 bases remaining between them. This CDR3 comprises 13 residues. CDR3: CASSPPGLSEAFF. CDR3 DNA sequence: TGTGCCAGCTCACCGCCCGGTCTTTCTGAAGCTTTCTTT.

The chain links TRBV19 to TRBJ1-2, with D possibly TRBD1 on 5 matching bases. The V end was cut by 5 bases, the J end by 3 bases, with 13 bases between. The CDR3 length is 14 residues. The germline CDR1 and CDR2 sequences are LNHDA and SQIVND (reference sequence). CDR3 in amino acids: CASSSLGRDYGYTF. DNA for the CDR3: TGTGCCAGTAGTTCCCTAGGCAGGGACTATGGCTACACCTTC.

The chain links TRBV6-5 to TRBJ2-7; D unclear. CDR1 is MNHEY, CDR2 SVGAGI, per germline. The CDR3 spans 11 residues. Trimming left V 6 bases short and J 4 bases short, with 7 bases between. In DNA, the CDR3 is TGTGCCAGCAGGAATGAGTACGAGCAGTACTTC. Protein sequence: CASRNEYEQYF.

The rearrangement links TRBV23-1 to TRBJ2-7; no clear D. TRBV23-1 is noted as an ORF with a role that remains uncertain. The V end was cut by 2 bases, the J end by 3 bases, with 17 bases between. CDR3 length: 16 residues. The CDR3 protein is CASSQLGGFNFYEQYF. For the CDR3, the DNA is TGCGCCAGCAGTCAACTAGGCGGCTTTAACTTCTACGAGCAGTACTTC.

This chain's CDR3 is CASSPDLTSGSYNEQFF. DNA of the CDR3: TGCGCCAGCAGCCCAGACCTTACTAGCGGGAGTTATAATGAGCAGTTCTTC. The chain couples TRBV4-3 to TRBJ2-1, with 11 bases identical to TRBD2. Germline CDR1 reads LGHNA; CDR2 reads YSLEER. With 4 bases clipped from V and 7 bases from J, the junction kept 12 bases outside the gene matches. This CDR3 region has 17 residues.

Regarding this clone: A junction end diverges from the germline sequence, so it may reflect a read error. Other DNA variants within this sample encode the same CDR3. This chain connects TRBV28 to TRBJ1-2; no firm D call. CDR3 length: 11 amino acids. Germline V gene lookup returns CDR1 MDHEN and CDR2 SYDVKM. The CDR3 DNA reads TGCGCCAGTAAAGACTACTCTGGCTACACCTTC. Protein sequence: CASKDYSGYTF.